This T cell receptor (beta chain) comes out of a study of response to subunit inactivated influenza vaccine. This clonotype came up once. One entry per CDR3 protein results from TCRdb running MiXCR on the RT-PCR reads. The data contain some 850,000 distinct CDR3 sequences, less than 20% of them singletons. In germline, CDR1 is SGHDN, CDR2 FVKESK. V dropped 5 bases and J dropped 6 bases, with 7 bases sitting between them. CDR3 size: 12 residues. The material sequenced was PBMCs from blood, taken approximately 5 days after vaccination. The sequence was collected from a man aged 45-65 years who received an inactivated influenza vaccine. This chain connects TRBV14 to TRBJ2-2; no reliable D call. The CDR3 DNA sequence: TGTGCCAGCAGCGGCTGGTCCGGGGAGCTGTTTTTT. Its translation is CASSGWSGELFF.